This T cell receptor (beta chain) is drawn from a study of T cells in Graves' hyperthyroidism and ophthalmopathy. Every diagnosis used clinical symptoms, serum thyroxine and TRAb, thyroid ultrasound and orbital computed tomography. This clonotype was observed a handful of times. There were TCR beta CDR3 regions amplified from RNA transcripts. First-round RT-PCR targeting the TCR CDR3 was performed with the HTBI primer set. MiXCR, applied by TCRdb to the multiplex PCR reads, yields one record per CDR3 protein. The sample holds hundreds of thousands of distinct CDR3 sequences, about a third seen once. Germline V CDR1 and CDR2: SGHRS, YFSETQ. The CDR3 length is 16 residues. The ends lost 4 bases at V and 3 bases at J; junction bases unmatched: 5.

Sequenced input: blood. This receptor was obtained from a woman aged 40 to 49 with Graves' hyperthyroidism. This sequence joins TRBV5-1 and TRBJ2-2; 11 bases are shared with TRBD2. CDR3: CASSPPGLADTGELFF. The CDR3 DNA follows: TGCGCCAGCAGCCCACCGGGACTAGCGGACACCGGGGAGCTGTTTTTT. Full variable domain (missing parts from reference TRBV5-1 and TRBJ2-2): KAGVTQTPRYLIKTRGQQVTLSCSPISGHRSVSWYQQTPGQGLQFLFEYFSETQRNKGNFPGRFSGRQFSNSRSEMNVSTLELGDSALYLCASSPPGLADTGELFFGEGSRLTVL.